This paragraph reports one TCR beta chain. What it binds is unknown. This entry is derived from a study of cytomegalovirus exposure and HLA in healthy donors. Study background: Earlier, some 180 million T cells were analyzed, and approximately 110 million unique TCR beta sequences were found among them.

Study-level results: A reported reduction in N-insertions relative to the 666-donor mean was seen in an Asian-associated ancestry cluster in a later analysis.

Trimming at V came to 10 bases and at J to 4 bases, leaving 7 bases not matched to a gene. Germline CDR1 and CDR2: MNHEY and SVGAGI. The CDR3 loop spans 12 amino acids. Vbeta (60) and Jbeta (13) primers were used in the PCR. Sequencing used immunoSEQ multiplex PCR; TCRdb keeps in-frame clones, though not all of them. In the table there are tens of thousands of clones, roughly 84% of which are singletons. V and J are TRBV6-5 and TRBJ2-7, with 7 nucleotides matching TRBD1. The TCR originated in a human donor in good health. Specimen: PBMCs. CDR3 DNA sequence: TGTGCCACCAGGGGGAGTACGTACGAGCAGTACTTC. This encodes CATRGSTYEQYF.